This T cell receptor (beta chain) was documented in a study of blood T cell repertoires in COVID-19. Repertoires were generated with immunoSEQ multiplex PCR, while TCRdb's copy carries only in-frame clones and drops some. The repertoire includes about 270,000 clones, more than 75% of them detected once, and roughly 2% sits in the top ten. Germline V gene sequence: CDR1 SEHNR, CDR2 FQNEAQ (reference sequence). Trimming removed 2 bases from V and 3 bases from J; junction bases left unmatched: 10. CDR3 size: 17 residues. The chain recombines TRBV7-9 with TRBJ2-5, with 9 bases that match TRBD1. The clonotype comes from a woman aged 55 to 70 in a cohort exposed to, infected with or recovered from COVID-19 (not recorded which). The specimen was PBMCs or T cells enriched from blood (not recorded which). As DNA, the CDR3 is TGTGCCAGCAGCTTACTTCCCGGGACAGGGTGGAAAGAGACCCAGTACTTC. It is translated as CASSLLPGTGWKETQYF.